This T cell receptor beta chain was recorded in a study of cytomegalovirus exposure and HLA in healthy donors (dated by TCRdb to 2016 to 2017). For the study in its entirety: According to an earlier analysis of 587 of the donors, about 190 million T cells yielded 90 million to 130 million unique TCR beta sequences and about 280 Gb of sequence data. To predict cytomegalovirus infection status, the study combined high-throughput TCR immunosequencing, statistical association of individual TCRs with disease status, and machine learning. Donor age, sex, ethnicity and CMV serostatus were compiled together with the repertoire data. To study patterns of TCR occurrence, a later analysis re-analyzed previously published TCR beta repertoires from 500 to 850 donors and added high-resolution HLA genotyping. The genetic ancestry cluster associated with self-reported Caucasian donors included 80% to 90% of the approximately 410 genotyped donors. Genome-wide SNP genotypes for about three fifths of the roughly 670 donors were used in a later genetic analysis, which treated that subset as a discovery cohort. All discovery cohort repertoires had been generated on a single sequencing platform. HLA typing included class I and class II loci at four-digit resolution. Typing coverage differed by locus: A, B, C, DRB1 and DQB1 were typed in about 620-630 donors, DQA1 in 522, DPA1 in 600 to 610, and DPB1 in roughly 450. In the later analysis, no new phenotypic data were used to find candidate immune exposures; instead, reliance was placed on TCR beta sequences and their occurrence across donors. Using immunosequencing, the study profiled T cell repertoires from 666 subjects and related those repertoires to cytomegalovirus serostatus. Around 300 gigabases of sequencing data and approximately 80 million unique TCR sequences were included in an early release covering around 600 HLA-typed donors. In an earlier analysis of about 590 of the donors, high-throughput TCR beta sequencing was used to judge whether each TCR beta V gene segment behaved as functional or pseudogenic. Several DR-DQ haplotypes were treated as single units for association and clustering because of strong linkage in the cohort. The study was designed to test whether signatures of past pathogen exposure could be identified by cataloging public T cell receptors. In addition to the first cohort of 666 subjects, a separate validation cohort of 120 different subjects was used. On average, over 200,000 unique TCR beta nucleotide sequences were sequenced per donor among 398 genotyped donors of the cohort, with roughly 18% of those sequences being non-productive. Here is what the overall study found, with its caveats: The study listed 164 TCR beta chains as associated with cytomegalovirus. Linkage disequilibrium might explain the correlated functional status among segregating V segments, but an unknown experimental factor could not be ruled out. A later genetic analysis associated a missense DCLRE1C variant with V-gene and J-gene trimming of TCR beta chains, and an independent cohort replicated the association. The 87-base-pair reads could not distinguish some IMGT-functional V segments, including TRBV6-2 and TRBV6-3, so those segments were excluded. Because counts were too low, 15 to 20 rarely observed V segments, including chromosome 9 orphons, were excluded from the earlier analysis of around 590 of the donors. According to the authors, the approach could potentially be generalized to other disease states and immunological phenotypes. A later analysis found that TCR association rates varied across HLA loci, with DRB1 alleles showing the most associated TCRs and HLA-C alleles the fewest. When HLA alleles, especially DR and DQ, strongly co-occurred, TCR associations were difficult to assign to individual alleles. Cytomegalovirus status was reported to be diagnosed by the classifier with high specificity and sensitivity in both the original and validation cohorts. HLA typing was unavailable for some donors at each locus, so association tests used only the typed subset. A later analysis found that most CMV-associated TCR beta chains appeared HLA-restricted, with HLA associations seemingly driven largely by CMV exposure. Several of the top co-occurrence clusters appeared to be linked to parvovirus B19, influenza, CMV and Epstein-Barr virus, according to a later analysis. Roughly uniform sequencing depth across donors was assumed in presence/absence analyses, although this assumption may not hold. A cluster of highly shared sequence variants was judged likely to be a technical artifact of the sequencing pipeline. In a later analysis, HLA-associated TCR beta chains were found to be more clonally expanded and to have lower generation probabilities than equally common non-associated chains. CMV serostatus was the only immune exposure information available for the cohort. At a false discovery rate of 0.05, a later analysis linked 16,951 TCR beta sequences to specific HLA alleles. This cohort had only TCR beta chains sequenced, and the lack of alpha or paired-chain data limited which features could be detected. In vitro tests confirmed that a few of the cytomegalovirus-associated TCR beta chains recognize cytomegalovirus antigens. A later genetic analysis reported fewer N-insertions in productive TCRs among donors in an Asian-associated ancestry cluster than the approximately 700-donor mean. A further reported finding was that TCR beta sequences accurately predicted the HLA-A and HLA-B alleles for most subjects in the first cohort. In an earlier analysis of about 540 of the donors, most TCR beta V segments were observed in productive rearrangements about 90% or about 30% of the time, broadly matching IMGT annotations. Most TCR sequences were seen in very few donors, while some public TCRs were found in many individuals.

The trim is 3 bases for V and 1 base for J, with a gap of 19 bases between the germline ends. CDR1 and CDR2 were assigned from the germline V gene as MNHNS and SASEGT. The CDR3, cysteine through phenylalanine, is 18 amino acids long. Only the CDR3 portion is preserved as DNA: 54 bases, with reading frame beginning at the first base. Library creation used the immunoSEQ multiplex PCR assay. For the multiplex PCR, a mixture combining 60 forward primers for TCR Vbeta segments and 13 reverse primers for TCR Jbeta segments was used. The CDR3 region of rearranged TCR beta genes was amplified from genomic DNA with a multiplex PCR assay. The Illumina HiSeq System was used to sequence the amplified TCR beta libraries as 87-base-pair reads. The original methods were these. A later analysis tallied roughly 76 million unique TCR beta chains across the 700 or so repertoires, and about 10 million of those chains were shared by two or more donors. Raw reads were error-corrected and collapsed into unique sequences with a nearest-neighbor algorithm that merged closely related sequences to remove PCR and sequencing errors. To assign V, D and J gene segments, CDR3 sequences were aligned to IMGT reference sequences. For a sequence to be retained, a match of at least six nucleotides to both a V gene segment and a J gene segment was required. Rearrangements were classified as productive when the CDR3 lacked stop codons and remained in frame with V and J, and all other rearrangements were classified as non-productive. Following IMGT convention, CDR3 was defined as the stretch from the second conserved V-encoded cysteine to the conserved J-encoded phenylalanine. The earlier analysis of around 640 of the donors excluded sequences that lacked an unambiguous match to a single V gene segment. In an earlier analysis of almost 600 of the donors, a V segment was called functional when productive rearrangements were above 56.7%, and segregating when the standard deviation between donors exceeded 5%. A statistical classification framework was built to diagnose cytomegalovirus status from the catalog of TCR beta chain sequences. In a later analysis, TCR nucleotide sequences were compared against IMGT/GENE-DB human TR gene sequences so that V and J genes could be assigned. A later analysis assigned CDR3 sequences and most-parsimonious VDJ recombination scenarios with the TCRdist pipeline. In a later analysis, each TCR beta chain was defined by its CDR3 amino acid sequence together with its V-gene family, and reads without a unique V-gene family were excluded. In a later analysis, 500 to 650 highly shared, low-generation-probability nucleotide sequences were removed to address suspected cross-contamination and a sequencing artifact. In a later analysis, a clonal expansion index for each public chain was calculated from normalized within-repertoire ranks of inferred template counts. A later analysis computed generation probabilities with a VDJ recombination model fitted to out-of-frame rearrangements, and checked the results against IGoR. In a later analysis, TCR-TCR, TCR-HLA and TCR-CMV co-occurrence was scored with hypergeometric tests, and a repertoire-size bias correction was applied to TCR pairs. To estimate false discovery rates, a later analysis permuted the HLA or CMV assignments 20 times. In a later analysis, co-occurring TCRs were grouped using DBSCAN, with TCRdist sequence similarity added in when clustering inside HLA-allele-positive subsets. Repertoires with fewer than 30,000 or more than 120,000 public chains, plus five repertoires with anomalous nucleotide sharing, were excluded from co-occurrence clustering. TCRdb obtained this table from immuneACCESS and retained in-frame rearrangements with V and J assigned. These tables miss some clones; where compared with another copy, unresolved V genes account for less than half of the shortfall, and the remainder is unexplained. Clone size and V and J calls were adopted from that table, with D and trimming inferred from the DNA. For this sample the table gives 150,000 to 200,000 clones, of which about 80% were detected only once. The ten largest clones add up to roughly 1.6% of the sample.

On this clone: Its binding antigen is unknown. The sample holds no much larger clone one base away, and base qualities are not on file.

In total, 500 to 700 healthy bone marrow donors made up the cohort. Cohort members were all nominally healthy when sampled, although unrecorded immune exposures were likely present. The donor tested CMV seronegative and was one of the 352 seronegative cohort members. Every donor gave a peripheral blood sample, and the peripheral blood mononuclear cells from that sample were used for TCR beta sequencing. The Qiagen DNeasy Blood Extraction Kit was used to extract genomic DNA from the blood cell samples. This chain is built from TRBV6-1 and TRBJ1-5, and possibly TRBD1, on 6 matching bases. The TCR was taken from a man aged 35 to 55 in good health and CMV-seronegative. The material sequenced was PBMCs. The nucleotide sequence reads TGTGCCAGCAGTGACCGGGGACGGACAGTTCGGAGCAATCAGCCCCAGCATTTT. Its protein is CASSDRGRTVRSNQPQHF.